The clone carrying this T cell receptor (beta chain) turned up a few times. Its antigen is as yet unknown. Naive CD4+ T cells were purified with Tregs depleted by CD25. After constant-region reverse-primer amplification, full-length variable regions underwent semi-nested PCR with Nested Universal Primer A. From the 5' RACE reads, TCRdb called clonotypes with MiXCR, one entry per CDR3 protein. This table has fewer than 60,000 distinct CDR3 sequences, around 26% appearing once. There are 15 residues in the CDR3. Germline V gene lookup returns CDR1 LGHNA and CDR2 YNFKEQ. The germline V and J ends were trimmed by 2 bases and 3 bases, with 10 bases remaining between them. The study's findings and limits: Larger-cohort validation covered only one TCR beta V-J rearrangement. Tumor Treg TCRs overlapped most with tumor naive CD4+ cells.

Input material: naive CD4+ T cells sorted from blood. Sample subset: naive CD4+ T cells, CD4+CD45RA+CD25-. The V and J genes are TRBV4-2 and TRBJ1-4; no firm D call. The receptor's source is a female donor with breast cancer. The CDR3, as DNA: TGTGCCAGCAGCCAACGAGGGTCGTCTAATGAAAAACTGTTTTTT. Amino acid sequence: CASSQRGSSNEKLFF.